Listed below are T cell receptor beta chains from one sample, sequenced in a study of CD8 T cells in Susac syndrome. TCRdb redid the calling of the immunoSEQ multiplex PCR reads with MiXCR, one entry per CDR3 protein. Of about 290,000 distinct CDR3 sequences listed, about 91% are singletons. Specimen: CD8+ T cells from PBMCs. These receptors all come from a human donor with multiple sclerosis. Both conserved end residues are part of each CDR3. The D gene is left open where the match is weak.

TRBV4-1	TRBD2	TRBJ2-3	CASSQGTSGGLTDTQYF
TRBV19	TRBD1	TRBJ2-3	CASTDGQGADTQYF
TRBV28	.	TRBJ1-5	CASKAKGSNQPQHF
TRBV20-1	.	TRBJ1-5	CSARGGKSGNQPQHF
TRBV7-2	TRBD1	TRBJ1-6	CASSAQYHLGQLNSPLHF
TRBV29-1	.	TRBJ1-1	CSVEARGEAEAFF
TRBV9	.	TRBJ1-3	CASSDSIGGSGNTIYF
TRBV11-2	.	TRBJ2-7	CASSLGGIGYEQYF
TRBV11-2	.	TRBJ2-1	CASSSLYEQFF
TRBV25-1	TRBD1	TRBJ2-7	CASSEAGTGVYEQYF
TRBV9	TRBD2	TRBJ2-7	CASSPRLAWGPSYEQYF
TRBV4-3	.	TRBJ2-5	CASSQERLLHPETQYF
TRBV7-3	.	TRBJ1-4	CASSLIRTSPNEKLFF
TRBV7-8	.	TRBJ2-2	CASAPRTEPTGELFF
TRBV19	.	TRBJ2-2	CASSSGGESGELFF
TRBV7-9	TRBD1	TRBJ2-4	CASSLAGTDPYF
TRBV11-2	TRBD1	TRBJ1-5	CASSLETGALYLYSNQPQHF
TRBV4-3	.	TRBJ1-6	CASSQDPEPSVLHF
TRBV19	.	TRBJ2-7	CASSIGFGFYEQYF
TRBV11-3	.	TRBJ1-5	CGGTSGNQPQHF
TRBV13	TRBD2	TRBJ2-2	CASSSTSGNETNTGELFF
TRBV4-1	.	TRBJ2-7	CASSQGVAGASYEQYF
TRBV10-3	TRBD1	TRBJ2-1	CAISESRDRVRYEQFF
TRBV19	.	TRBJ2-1	CPSSFSQQSGNEQFF
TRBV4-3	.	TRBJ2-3	CASSQGTTDTQYF
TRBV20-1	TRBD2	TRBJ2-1	CSARLAGNEQFF
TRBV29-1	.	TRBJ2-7	CSVEGGDLGTYEQYF
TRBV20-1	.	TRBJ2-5	CSASEAETQYF
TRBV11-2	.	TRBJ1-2	CASSAQGLLYGYTF
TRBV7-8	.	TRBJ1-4	CASSSATVNEKLFF
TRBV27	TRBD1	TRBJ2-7	CASSLSTGELSYEQYF
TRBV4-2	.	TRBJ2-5	CASSQEQWVGQETQYF
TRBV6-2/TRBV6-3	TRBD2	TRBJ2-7	CASSYSTSVGVYEQYF
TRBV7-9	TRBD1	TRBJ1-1	CASSSQGPRVEAFF
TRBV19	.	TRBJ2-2	CASSIVGGTGELFF
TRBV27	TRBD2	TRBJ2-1	CASSLLPIAGGPHNEQFF
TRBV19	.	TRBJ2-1	CASSLNYNEQFF
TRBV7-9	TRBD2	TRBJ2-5	CASRTGTSGLQETQYF
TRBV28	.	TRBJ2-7	CASRPRAGSAPYEQYF
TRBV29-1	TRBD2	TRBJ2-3	CSVTEIIAGAGDTQYF
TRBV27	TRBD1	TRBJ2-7	CASRVTQGAVREQYF
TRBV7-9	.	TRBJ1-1	CASSQGLGATEAFF
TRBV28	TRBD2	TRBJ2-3	CASSDGLAADTQYF
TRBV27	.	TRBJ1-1	CASSLGGGLTEAFF
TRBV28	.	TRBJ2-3	CASSHTSLLTDTQYF
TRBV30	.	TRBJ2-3	CACERVKDTQYF
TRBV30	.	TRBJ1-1	CAWSPLGGTEAFF
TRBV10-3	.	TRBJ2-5	CAISDPGQEETQYF
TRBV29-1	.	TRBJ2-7	CSVEGGLPYEQYF